This T cell receptor (beta chain) was retrieved from a study of CD8+CD57+ T cells in acquired aplastic anemia. Study-level points and caveats: Patients and healthy controls showed no significant CD8+ Simpson's diversity difference.

Trimming shortened V by 0 bases and J by 4 bases, and 13 bases separated the two germline ends. This CDR3 is 16 amino acids long. Germline V gene sequence: CDR1 MNHEY, CDR2 SVGAGI. Those patients picked for sequencing had displayed CD8+CD57+ cell expansion on flow cytometry. Every patient was diagnosed with severe acquired aplastic anemia. This clonotype was counted only a few times. Antigen: not known. Genomic DNA was employed as the template in profiling TCR beta VDJ and CDR3. TCRdb ran MiXCR on the reads and lists one entry per CDR3 protein. The sample records about 200,000 distinct CDR3 sequences, about 60% being singletons.

Sequencing was performed on sorted CD4+, CD8+, or CD8+CD57+ T cells (not recorded which) from PBMCs. The receptor comes from a human donor with aplastic anemia. The gene calls are TRBV6-5 and TRBJ2-1; D is possibly TRBD1 (6 bases). The CDR3 DNA follows: TGTGCCAGCAGTTACTCGACAGGACAACCTTACAATGAGCAGTTCTTC. This sequence encodes CASSYSTGQPYNEQFF.